One T cell receptor beta chain is described in this entry. As originally analysed: The authors estimated nucleated cell counts from reference gene primer amplification. Generated by immunoSEQ multiplex PCR, the TCRdb table keeps only in-frame clones and is missing some. Clone size and the V and J calls come from that table; the DNA yielded D and trimming. The sample includes about 140,000 clones, roughly four fifths of them seen just once. These data originate in a study of blood T cell repertoires in COVID-19. Looking at the study overall: Nucleic acid was either cDNA or gDNA, and it came from T cells, B-cell-depleted T cells, or PBMCs.

The sequenced sample consisted of peripheral blood. The TCR was taken from a man of 80 years or more with acute or convalescent COVID-19.

The CDR3 region is CASSLADSGGIETQYF. Written as DNA, the CDR3 is TGTGCCAGCAGCTTAGCGGATAGCGGGGGGATTGAGACCCAGTACTTC. This chain connects TRBV7-2 to TRBJ2-5; 10 bases are a match to TRBD2. This CDR3 has 16 residues. Trimming took 0 bases from V and 5 from J; bases not matched to a gene: 6. Germline assignment: CDR1 SGHTA and CDR2 FQGNSA. Full variable domain (rest looked up from reference TRBV7-2 and TRBJ2-5): GAGVSQSPSNKVTEKGKDVELRCDPISGHTALYWYRQSLGQGLEFLIYFQGNSAPDKSGLPSDRFSAERTGGSVSTLTIQRTQQEDSAVYLCASSLADSGGIETQYFGPGTRLLVL.